Listed here are 15 T cell receptor beta chains from one sample, sequenced in a study of T cell responses to AZD1222 COVID-19 vaccine (dated by TCRdb to the early 2020s). Libraries were constructed by the immunoSEQ multiplex PCR assay. In TCRdb, the immuneACCESS table is reduced to in-frame sequences with V and J assigned. These tables do not hold every clone; where another copy was compared, an unresolved V gene accounts for under half, and the others remain unexplained. In this sample the table shows tens of thousands of clones, roughly 75% of which occur a single time. 47% of the sample comes from the top ten. Read against the paper, the sample's time point label means: about 28 days (+/-7) after the second vaccine dose. The sequences come from peripheral blood, collected 28 days after the second AZD1222 dose. The source is an adult who received the AZD1222 COVID-19 vaccine.

This clone has more than one count but fewer than ten. The V call is TRBV29-1, the J call TRBJ2-3; the D is unclear. Trimming cost V 5 bases and J 2 bases, with 5 bases left between them. Germline CDR1 is SQVTM and CDR2 is ANQGSEA. The CDR3 has 11 residues. This CDR3 is CSVSDTDTQYF. Here the CDR3 DNA reads TGCAGCGTTTCCGACACAGATACGCAGTATTTT.

This clone was seen only a few times. V gene TRBV11-2 combines with J gene TRBJ2-2; D call uncertain. The CDR3 length is 14 residues. Germline CDR1 SGHAT, CDR2 FQNNGV. With 2 bases removed from V and 7 bases from J, the gap between germline ends came to 11 bases. The CDR3 is CASSLSLRIGELFF. The CDR3 DNA follows: TGTGCCAGCAGCTTAAGCCTCAGGATCGGGGAGCTGTTTTTT.

This chain joins TRBV5-1 and TRBJ2-3; possible D gene TRBD1, 8 bases. Trimming removed 1 base from V and 5 bases from J, with 14 bases in between. The length of the CDR3 is 15 residues. The germline V gene has CDR1 SGHRS and CDR2 YFSETQ. The CDR3 is CASSLTTGGEDTQYF. The CDR3 coding sequence is TGCGCCAGCAGCTTGACCACAGGGGGGGAAGATACGCAGTATTTT. The full variable domain, completed using reference TRBV5-1 and TRBJ2-3, is KAGVTQTPRYLIKTRGQQVTLSCSPISGHRSVSWYQQTPGQGLQFLFEYFSETQRNKGNFPGRFSGRQFSNSRSEMNVSTLELGDSALYLCASSLTTGGEDTQYFGPGTRLTVL.

The J gene is TRBJ1-2, the V gene TRBV6-5; D gene unclear. The CDR3 consists of 13 residues. The ends were cut back, 3 bases at V and 3 bases at J, with 8 bases in the middle. Germline V CDR1 and CDR2: MNHEY, SVGAGI. In nucleotides, the CDR3 is TGTGCCAGCAGTTATTTCGAGGACTATGGCTACACCTTC. Its translation is CASSYFEDYGYTF.

The rearrangement links TRBV28 to TRBJ1-6; D ambiguous. This CDR3 comprises 13 residues. CDR1 MDHEN and CDR2 SYDVKM come from the germline V gene. V gave up 6 bases and J gave up 4 bases, with 7 bases separating them. The CDR3 loop reads CASRGFYNSPLHF. The CDR3, as DNA: TGTGCCAGCAGGGGCTTTTATAATTCACCCCTCCACTTT.

This clone has a single count. This rearrangement joins TRBV4-3 to TRBJ1-6, with D unclear. The CDR3 covers 15 residues. V lost 0 bases and J lost 7, with 10 bases in between. Germline V CDR1 and CDR2: LGHNA, YSLEER. The CDR3 region has the DNA TGCGCCAGCAGCCAAGAGTGGCAGTTAAATTCACCCCTCCACTTT. Its protein product is CASSQEWQLNSPLHF.

This clone was detected only once. The rearrangement uses TRBV7-2 and TRBJ2-7; 7 bases line up with TRBD2. CDR3 length: 15 amino acids. Per the germline V gene, CDR1 is SGHTA and CDR2 is FQGNSA. With V trimmed by 2 bases and J by 0 bases, 4 bases remained unmatched. CDR3 nucleotides: TGTGCCAGCAGCTTAAAAGCGGGAAGCTCCTACGAGCAGTACTTC. Translating it yields CASSLKAGSSYEQYF.

The rearrangement links TRBV25-1 to TRBJ1-1, with D uncertain. V dropped 4 bases and J dropped 4 bases, with 13 bases sitting between them. The V gene's germline CDR1 is MGHDK and CDR2 SYGVNS. This CDR3 has 14 amino acids. Here the CDR3 DNA reads TGTGCCAGCAGTGGGAGTCTGAAGGGCACTGAAGCTTTCTTT. It yields the protein CASSGSLKGTEAFF.

The V call is TRBV4-2, the J call TRBJ2-7; D remains unclear. Germline V gives CDR1 LGHNA, CDR2 YNFKEQ. The CDR3 has 13 amino acids. V was pared by 0 bases and J by 3 bases, with 6 bases between. In DNA form, the CDR3 reads TGTGCCAGCAGCCAAGAGAACAGCTACGAGCAGTACTTC. Translated, it gives CASSQENSYEQYF.

The J gene is TRBJ2-7, the V gene TRBV11-1; TRBD2 matches 12 bases. CDR1 and CDR2 (germline): SGHAT, FQDESV (reference sequence). The CDR3 covers 16 residues. The junction had 4 bases not matched to a gene; V was cut back by 4 bases and J by 0 bases. This CDR3 is CASSSSGRAISYEQYF. In nucleotides, the CDR3 is TGTGCCAGCAGCTCTAGCGGGAGGGCTATCTCCTACGAGCAGTACTTC.

The rearrangement links TRBV5-8 to TRBJ1-1; D is unresolved. This CDR3 is 13 amino acids long. Germline CDR1 and CDR2: SGHTS and YDEGEE. With 1 base removed from V and 1 base from J, the gap between germline ends came to 5 bases. CDR3 DNA sequence: TGTGCCAGCAGCTTGAATGCGAACACTGAAGCTTTCTTT. Amino acid sequence: CASSLNANTEAFF.

The V and J genes are TRBV10-3 and TRBJ1-6; tentatively, D is TRBD1 (5 bases). Germline V gives CDR1 ENHRY, CDR2 SYGVKD. The CDR3 contains 12 residues. Trimming left V 6 bases short and J 6 bases short, with 6 bases between. The CDR3 protein is CAIRGGNSPLHF. The CDR3 DNA reads TGTGCCATCAGGGGGGGTAATTCACCCCTCCACTTT.

This chain links TRBV5-1 with TRBJ1-1; TRBD1 agrees at 7 bases. The J segment lost 0 bases and the V segment lost 4 bases, leaving 9 bases of the junction unmatched. The CDR3 spans 16 residues. In germline, CDR1 is SGHRS, CDR2 YFSETQ. CDR3 DNA sequence: TGCGCCAGCAGCCCGGGACAGACAACCATGAACACTGAAGCTTTCTTT. Its protein product is CASSPGQTTMNTEAFF.

This clone appeared a few times. The chain carries TRBV19 and TRBJ2-7; TRBD1 matches at 9 bases. V dropped 5 bases and J dropped 5; count of bases not matched to a gene: 7. The germline gives CDR1 LNHDA, CDR2 SQIVND (reference sequence). The CDR3 consists of 14 residues. The CDR3 DNA follows: TGTGCCAGTAGTCCCGGGACAGGGAACGACGAGCAGTACTTC. Translated: CASSPGTGNDEQYF.

In this sample, this clone turned up once. The gene calls are TRBV27 and TRBJ2-7; maybe TRBD2 (5 bases). The germline V gene has CDR1 MNHEY and CDR2 SMNVEV (reference sequence). Deletions cut 3 bases from V and 5 bases from J, with 11 bases between. This CDR3 comprises 13 residues. This chain's CDR3 is CASSFGLVDEQYF. CDR3 nucleotides: TGTGCCAGCAGTTTCGGACTGGTGGACGAGCAGTACTTC.